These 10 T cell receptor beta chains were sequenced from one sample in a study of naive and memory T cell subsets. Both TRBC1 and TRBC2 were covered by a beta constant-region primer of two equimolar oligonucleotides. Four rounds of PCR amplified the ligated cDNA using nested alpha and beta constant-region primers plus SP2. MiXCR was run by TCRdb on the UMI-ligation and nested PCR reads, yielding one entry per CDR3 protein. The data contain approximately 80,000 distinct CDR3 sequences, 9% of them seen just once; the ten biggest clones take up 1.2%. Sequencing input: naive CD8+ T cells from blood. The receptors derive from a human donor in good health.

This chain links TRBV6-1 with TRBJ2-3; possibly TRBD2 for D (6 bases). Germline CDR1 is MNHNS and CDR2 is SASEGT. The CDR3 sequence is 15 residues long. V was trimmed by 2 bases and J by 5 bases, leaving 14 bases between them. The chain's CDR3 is CASSETPLARDTQYF. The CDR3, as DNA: TGTGCCAGCAGTGAAACCCCACTAGCAAGAGATACGCAGTATTTT.

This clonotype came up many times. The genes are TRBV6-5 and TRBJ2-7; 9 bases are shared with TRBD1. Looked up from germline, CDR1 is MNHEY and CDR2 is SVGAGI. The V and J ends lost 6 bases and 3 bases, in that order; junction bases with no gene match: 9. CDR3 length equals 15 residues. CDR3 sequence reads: CASSLGTGIRYEQYF. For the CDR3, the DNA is TGTGCCAGCAGCCTGGGGACAGGGATCCGCTACGAGCAGTACTTC.

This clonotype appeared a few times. CDR3 loop: CASSLGHTGELFF. The CDR3 DNA reads as TGTGCCAGCAGTTTGGGGCACACCGGGGAGCTGTTTTTT. The chain joins TRBV27 to TRBJ2-2; D is perhaps TRBD1 (5 bases). CDR3 size: 13 residues. Trimming took off 3 bases at V and 3 bases at J, with 5 bases between the two ends. Germline V gene lookup returns CDR1 MNHEY and CDR2 SMNVEV (reference sequence).

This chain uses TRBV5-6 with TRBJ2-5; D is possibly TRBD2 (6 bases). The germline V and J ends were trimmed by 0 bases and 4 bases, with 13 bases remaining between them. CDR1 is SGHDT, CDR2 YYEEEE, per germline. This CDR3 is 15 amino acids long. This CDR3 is CASSLGGVRVETQYF. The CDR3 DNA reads TGTGCCAGCAGCTTGGGGGGGGTCAGGGTAGAGACCCAGTACTTC. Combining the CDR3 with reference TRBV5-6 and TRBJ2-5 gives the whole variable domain DAGVTQSPTHLIKTRGQQVTLRCSPKSGHDTVSWYQQALGQGPQFIFQYYEEEERQRGNFPDRFSGHQFPNYSSELNVNALLLGDSALYLCASSLGGVRVETQYFGPGTRLLVL.

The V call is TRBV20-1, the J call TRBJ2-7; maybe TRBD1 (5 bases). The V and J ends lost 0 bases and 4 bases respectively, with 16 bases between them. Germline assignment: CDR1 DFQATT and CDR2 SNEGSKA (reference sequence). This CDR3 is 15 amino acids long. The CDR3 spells CSAREAGQTDYEQYF. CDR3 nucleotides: TGCAGTGCTAGAGAGGCAGGGCAGACAGATTACGAGCAGTACTTC.

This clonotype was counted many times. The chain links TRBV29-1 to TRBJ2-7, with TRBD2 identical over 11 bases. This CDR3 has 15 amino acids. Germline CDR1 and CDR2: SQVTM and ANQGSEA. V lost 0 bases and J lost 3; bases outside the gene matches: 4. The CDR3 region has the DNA TGCAGCGTTGAAGATCCCGGACTAGCGGGCTACGAGCAGTACTTC. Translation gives CSVEDPGLAGYEQYF.

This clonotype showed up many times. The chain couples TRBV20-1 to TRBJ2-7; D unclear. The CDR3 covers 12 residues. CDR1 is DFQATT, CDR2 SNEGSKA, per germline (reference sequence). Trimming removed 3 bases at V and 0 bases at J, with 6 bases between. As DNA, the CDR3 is TGCAGTGCTAGGGAAACCTCCTACGAGCAGTACTTC. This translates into CSARETSYEQYF.

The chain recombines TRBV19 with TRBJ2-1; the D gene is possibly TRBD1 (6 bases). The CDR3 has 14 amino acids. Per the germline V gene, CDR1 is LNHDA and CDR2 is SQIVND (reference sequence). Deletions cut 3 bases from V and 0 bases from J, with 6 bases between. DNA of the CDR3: TGTGCCAGTAGTATGGACAGCTCCTACAATGAGCAGTTCTTC. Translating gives CASSMDSSYNEQFF.

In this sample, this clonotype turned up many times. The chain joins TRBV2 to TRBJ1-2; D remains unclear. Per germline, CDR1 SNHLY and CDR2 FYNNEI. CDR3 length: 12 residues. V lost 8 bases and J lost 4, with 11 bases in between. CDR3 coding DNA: TGTGCCAGCGAGGGTAGAGCCTATGGCTACACCTTC. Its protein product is CASEGRAYGYTF.

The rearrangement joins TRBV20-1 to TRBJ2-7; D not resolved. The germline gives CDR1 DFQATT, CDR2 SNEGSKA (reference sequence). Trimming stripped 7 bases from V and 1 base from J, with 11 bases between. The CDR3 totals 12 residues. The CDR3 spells CSESQGSYEQYF. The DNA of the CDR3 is TGCAGTGAATCACAAGGATCCTACGAGCAGTACTTC.